This T cell receptor beta chain comes out of a study of blood T cells in healthy people across ages. A note on this clonotype: What it binds is unknown.

Study results and limitations: In the absence of known donor CMV status, changes in expanded clonotypes were possibly confounded. Versus aged donors, long-lived donors had higher diversity and more naive CD4+ cells. Getting older went along with TCR beta diversity per million T cells dropping roughly linearly.

They isolated at least 6 million PBMCs from each sample. Primed by a sample-barcoded 5' primer and a J-beta primer mix, a second PCR proceeded for about 6 to 12 cycles. TCRdb used MiXCR to reprocess the 5' RACE reads, holding one entry per CDR3 protein. The table lists roughly 2 million distinct CDR3 sequences, about 50% of them singletons. Between the trimmed V and J ends, which lost 1 base and 1 base, there was a span of 7 bases. The CDR3 has 13 residues. Germline CDR1 and CDR2: DFQATT and SNEGSKA (reference sequence). What was sequenced was blood. The source of this sequence is a woman aged 40 to 49 in good health. The chain carries TRBV20-1 and TRBJ1-1; a weak D match, TRBD1 (5 bases). The CDR3 DNA reads TGCAGTGCTAGAGGGGGGAGGAACACTGAAGCTTTCTTT. Translated, it gives CSARGGRNTEAFF.